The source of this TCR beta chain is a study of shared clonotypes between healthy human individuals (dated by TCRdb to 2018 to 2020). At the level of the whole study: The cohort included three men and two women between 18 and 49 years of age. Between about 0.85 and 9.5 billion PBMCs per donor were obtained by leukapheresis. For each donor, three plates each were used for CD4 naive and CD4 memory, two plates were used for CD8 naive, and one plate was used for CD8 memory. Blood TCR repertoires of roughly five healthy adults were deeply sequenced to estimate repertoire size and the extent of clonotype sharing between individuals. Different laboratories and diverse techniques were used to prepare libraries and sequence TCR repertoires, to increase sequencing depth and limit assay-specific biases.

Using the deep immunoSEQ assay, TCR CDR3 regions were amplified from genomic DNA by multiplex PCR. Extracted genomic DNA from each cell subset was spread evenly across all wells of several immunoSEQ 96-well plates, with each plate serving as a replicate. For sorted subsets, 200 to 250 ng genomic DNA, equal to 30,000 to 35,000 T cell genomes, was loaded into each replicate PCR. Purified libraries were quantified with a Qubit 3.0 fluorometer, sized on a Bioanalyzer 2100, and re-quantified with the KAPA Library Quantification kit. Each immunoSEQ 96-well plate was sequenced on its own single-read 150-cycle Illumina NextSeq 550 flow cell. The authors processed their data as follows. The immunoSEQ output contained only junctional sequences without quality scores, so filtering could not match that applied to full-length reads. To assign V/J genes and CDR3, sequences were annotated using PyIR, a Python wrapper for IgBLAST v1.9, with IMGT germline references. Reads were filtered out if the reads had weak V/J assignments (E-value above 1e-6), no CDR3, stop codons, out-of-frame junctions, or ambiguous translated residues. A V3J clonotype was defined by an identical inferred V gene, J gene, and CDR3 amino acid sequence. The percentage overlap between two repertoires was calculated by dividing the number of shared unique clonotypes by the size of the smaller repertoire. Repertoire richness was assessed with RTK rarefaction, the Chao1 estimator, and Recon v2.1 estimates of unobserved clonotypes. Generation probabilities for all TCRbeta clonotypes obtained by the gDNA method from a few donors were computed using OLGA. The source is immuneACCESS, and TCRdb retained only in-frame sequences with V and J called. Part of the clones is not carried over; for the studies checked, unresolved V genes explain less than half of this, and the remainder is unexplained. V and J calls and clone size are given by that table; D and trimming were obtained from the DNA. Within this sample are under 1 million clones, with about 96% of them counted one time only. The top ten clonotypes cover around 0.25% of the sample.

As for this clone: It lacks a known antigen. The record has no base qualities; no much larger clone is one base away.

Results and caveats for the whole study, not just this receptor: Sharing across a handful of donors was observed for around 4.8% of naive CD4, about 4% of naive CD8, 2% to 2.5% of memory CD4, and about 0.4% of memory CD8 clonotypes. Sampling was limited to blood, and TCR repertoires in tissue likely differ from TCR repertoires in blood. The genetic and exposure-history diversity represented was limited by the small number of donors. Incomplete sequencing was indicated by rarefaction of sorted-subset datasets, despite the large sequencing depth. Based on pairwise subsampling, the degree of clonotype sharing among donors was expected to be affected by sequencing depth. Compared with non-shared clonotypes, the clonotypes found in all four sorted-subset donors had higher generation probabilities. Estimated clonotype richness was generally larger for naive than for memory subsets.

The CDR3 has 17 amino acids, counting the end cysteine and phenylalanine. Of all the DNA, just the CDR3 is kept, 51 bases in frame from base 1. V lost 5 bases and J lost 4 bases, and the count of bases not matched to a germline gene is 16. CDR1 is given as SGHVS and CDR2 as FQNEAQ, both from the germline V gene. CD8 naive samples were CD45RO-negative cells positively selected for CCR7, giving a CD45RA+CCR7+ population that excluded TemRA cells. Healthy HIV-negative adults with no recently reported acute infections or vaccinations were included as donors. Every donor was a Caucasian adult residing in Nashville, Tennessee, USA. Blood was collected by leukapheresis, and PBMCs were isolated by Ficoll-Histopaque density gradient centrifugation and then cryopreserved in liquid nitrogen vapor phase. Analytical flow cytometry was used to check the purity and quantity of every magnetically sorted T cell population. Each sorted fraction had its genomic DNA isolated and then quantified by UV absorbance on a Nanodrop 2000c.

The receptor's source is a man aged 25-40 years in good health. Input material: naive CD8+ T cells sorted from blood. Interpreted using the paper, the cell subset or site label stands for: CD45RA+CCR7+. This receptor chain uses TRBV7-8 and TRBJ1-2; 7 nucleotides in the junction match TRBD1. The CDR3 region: CASSLRGLGQLVYGYTF. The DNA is TGTGCCAGCAGCCTCCGGGGTTTGGGACAGCTTGTCTATGGCTACACCTTC.